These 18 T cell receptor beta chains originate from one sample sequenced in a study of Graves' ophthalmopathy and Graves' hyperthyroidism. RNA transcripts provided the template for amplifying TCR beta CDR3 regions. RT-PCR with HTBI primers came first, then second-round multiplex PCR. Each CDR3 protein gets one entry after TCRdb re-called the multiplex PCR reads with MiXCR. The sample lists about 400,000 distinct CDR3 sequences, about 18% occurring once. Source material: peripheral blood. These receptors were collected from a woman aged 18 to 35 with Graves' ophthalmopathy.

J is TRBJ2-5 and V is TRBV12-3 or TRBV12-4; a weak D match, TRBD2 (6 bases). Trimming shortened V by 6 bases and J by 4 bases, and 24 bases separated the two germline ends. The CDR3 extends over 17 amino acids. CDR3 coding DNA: TGTGCCAGCAGCGCCCGGGGGTGGGCCCCGATCGGAGAGACCCAGTACTTC. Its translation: CASSARGWAPIGETQYF.

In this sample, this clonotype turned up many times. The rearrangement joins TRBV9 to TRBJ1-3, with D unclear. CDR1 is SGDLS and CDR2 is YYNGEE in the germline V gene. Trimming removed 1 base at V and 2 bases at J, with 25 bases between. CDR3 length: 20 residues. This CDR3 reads CASSVFPVGNGEITGNTIYF. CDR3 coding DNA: TGTGCCAGCAGCGTATTTCCCGTCGGGAACGGGGAAATAACTGGAAACACCATATATTTT.

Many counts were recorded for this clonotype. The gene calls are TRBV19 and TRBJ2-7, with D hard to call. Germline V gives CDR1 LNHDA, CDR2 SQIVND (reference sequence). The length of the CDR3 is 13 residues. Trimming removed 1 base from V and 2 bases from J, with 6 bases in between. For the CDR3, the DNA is TGTGCCAGTAGTATAGCAGCTACCTACGAGCAGTACTTC. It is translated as CASSIAATYEQYF.

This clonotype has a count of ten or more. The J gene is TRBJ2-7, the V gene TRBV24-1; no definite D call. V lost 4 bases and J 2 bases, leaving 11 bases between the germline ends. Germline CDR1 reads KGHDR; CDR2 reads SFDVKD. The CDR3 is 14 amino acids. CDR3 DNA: TGTGCCACCAGTGACTCCGGCGGAACCTACGAGCAGTACTTC. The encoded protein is CATSDSGGTYEQYF.

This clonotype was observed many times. The CDR3 region has the DNA TGTGCCACCAGCAGTACACTAAGGCCCCAGCATTTT. Residues: CATSSTLRPQHF. The J gene is TRBJ1-5, the V gene TRBV15, with D unresolved. Trimming took off 3 bases at V and 9 bases at J, with 9 bases between the two ends. The CDR3 covers 12 residues. Per the germline V gene, CDR1 is LNHNV and CDR2 is YYDKDF (reference sequence). Full variable domain (missing parts from reference TRBV15 and TRBJ1-5): DAMVIQNPRYQVTQFGKPVTLSCSQTLNHNVMYWYQQKSSQAPKLLFHYYDKDFNNEADTPDNFQSRRPNTSFCFLDIRSPGLGDTAMYLCATSSTLRPQHFGDGTRLSIL.

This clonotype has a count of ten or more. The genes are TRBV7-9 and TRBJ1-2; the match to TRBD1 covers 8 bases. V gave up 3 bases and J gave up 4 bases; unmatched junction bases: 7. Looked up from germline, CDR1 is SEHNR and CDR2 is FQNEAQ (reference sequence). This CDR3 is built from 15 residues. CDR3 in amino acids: CASSFGDRGSYGYTF. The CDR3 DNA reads TGTGCCAGCAGCTTCGGTGACAGGGGATCCTATGGCTACACCTTC.

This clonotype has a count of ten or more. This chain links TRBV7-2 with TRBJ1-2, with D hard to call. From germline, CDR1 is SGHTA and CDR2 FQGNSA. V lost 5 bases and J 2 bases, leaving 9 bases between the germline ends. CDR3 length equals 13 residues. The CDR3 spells CASSHGLNYGYTF. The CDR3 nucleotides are TGTGCCAGCAGCCATGGCCTGAACTATGGCTACACCTTC.

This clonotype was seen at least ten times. CDR3 in DNA: TGCAGCGTTGAAGAGGGGCAGGGGTTCTACGAGCAGTACTTC. Translation: CSVEEGQGFYEQYF. V and J are TRBV29-1 and TRBJ2-7; tentative D call: TRBD1 (6 bases). V shed 0 bases and J shed 3 bases, with 12 bases lying between them. The CDR3 spans 14 residues. Looked up from germline, CDR1 is SQVTM and CDR2 is ANQGSEA.

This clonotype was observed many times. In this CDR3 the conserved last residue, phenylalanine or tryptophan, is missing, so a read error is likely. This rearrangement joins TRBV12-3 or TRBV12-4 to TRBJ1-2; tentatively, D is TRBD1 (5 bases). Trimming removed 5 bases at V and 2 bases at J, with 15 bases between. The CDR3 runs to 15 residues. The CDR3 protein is CASSPRERDNYGYTL. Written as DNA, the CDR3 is TGTGCCAGCAGTCCGCGGGAGAGGGACAACTATGGCTACACCCTC.

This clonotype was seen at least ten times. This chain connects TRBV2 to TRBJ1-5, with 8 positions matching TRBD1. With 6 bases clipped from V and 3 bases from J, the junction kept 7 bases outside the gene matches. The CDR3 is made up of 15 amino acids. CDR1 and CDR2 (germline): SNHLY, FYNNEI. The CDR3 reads CASRGWTGINQPQHF. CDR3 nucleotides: TGTGCCAGCAGGGGTTGGACAGGGATCAATCAGCCCCAGCATTTT.

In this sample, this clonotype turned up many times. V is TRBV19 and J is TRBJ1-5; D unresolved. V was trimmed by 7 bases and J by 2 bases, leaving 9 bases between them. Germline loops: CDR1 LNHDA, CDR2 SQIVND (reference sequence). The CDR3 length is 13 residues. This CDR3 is CASNPVGNQPQHF. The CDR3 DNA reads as TGTGCCAGTAACCCGGTTGGCAATCAGCCCCAGCATTTT.

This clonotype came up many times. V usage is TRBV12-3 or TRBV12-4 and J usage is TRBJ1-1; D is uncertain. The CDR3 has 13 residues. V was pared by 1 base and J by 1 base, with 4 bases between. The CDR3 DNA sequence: TGTGCCAGCAGTTTAGTTGCGAACACTGAAGCTTTCTTT. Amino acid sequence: CASSLVANTEAFF.

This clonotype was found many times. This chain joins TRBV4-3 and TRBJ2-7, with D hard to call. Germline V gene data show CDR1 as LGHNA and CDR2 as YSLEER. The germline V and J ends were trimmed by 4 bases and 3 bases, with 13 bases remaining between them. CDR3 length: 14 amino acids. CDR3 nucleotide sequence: TGCGCCAGCAGCCCGTGGGGAAGTAGCTACGAGCAGTACTTC. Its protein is CASSPWGSSYEQYF.

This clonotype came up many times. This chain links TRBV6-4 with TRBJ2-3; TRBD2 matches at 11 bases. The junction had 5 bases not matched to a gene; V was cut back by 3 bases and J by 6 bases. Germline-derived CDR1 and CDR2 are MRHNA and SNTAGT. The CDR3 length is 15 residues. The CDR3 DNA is TGTGCCAGCAGTGAGACTAGCGGGACGGCTGATACGCAGTATTTT. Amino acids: CASSETSGTADTQYF.

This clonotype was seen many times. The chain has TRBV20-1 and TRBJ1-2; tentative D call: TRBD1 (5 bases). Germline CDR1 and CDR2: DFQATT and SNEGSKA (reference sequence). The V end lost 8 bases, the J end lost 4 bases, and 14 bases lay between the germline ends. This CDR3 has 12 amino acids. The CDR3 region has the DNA TGCAGTACGGACCAGGGTGCCTATGGCTACACCTTC. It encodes CSTDQGAYGYTF.

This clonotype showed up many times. Here the CDR3 reads CASSAQHRENTGELFF. CDR3 DNA: TGTGCCAGCAGCGCTCAGCATAGGGAGAACACCGGGGAGCTGTTTTTT. The rearrangement links TRBV9 to TRBJ2-2, with D unclear. V dropped 3 bases and J dropped 1 base, with 13 bases sitting between them. The CDR3 is made up of 16 amino acids. Germline assignment: CDR1 SGDLS and CDR2 YYNGEE.

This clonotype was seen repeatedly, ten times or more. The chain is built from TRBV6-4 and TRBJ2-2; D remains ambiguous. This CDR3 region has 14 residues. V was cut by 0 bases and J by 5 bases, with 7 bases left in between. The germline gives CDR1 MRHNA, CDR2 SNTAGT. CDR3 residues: CASSDSWLTGELFF. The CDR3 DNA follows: TGTGCCAGCAGTGACTCGTGGTTAACCGGGGAGCTGTTTTTT.

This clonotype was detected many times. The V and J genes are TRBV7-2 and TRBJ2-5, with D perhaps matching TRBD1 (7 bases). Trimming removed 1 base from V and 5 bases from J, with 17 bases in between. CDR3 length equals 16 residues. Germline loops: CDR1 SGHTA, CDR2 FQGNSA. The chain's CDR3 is CASSLGPGGLVETQYF. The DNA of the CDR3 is TGTGCCAGCAGCTTAGGGCCAGGGGGGCTTGTGGAGACCCAGTACTTC. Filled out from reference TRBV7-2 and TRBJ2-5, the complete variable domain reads GAGVSQSPSNKVTEKGKDVELRCDPISGHTALYWYRQSLGQGLEFLIYFQGNSAPDKSGLPSDRFSAERTGGSVSTLTIQRTQQEDSAVYLCASSLGPGGLVETQYFGPGTRLLVL.